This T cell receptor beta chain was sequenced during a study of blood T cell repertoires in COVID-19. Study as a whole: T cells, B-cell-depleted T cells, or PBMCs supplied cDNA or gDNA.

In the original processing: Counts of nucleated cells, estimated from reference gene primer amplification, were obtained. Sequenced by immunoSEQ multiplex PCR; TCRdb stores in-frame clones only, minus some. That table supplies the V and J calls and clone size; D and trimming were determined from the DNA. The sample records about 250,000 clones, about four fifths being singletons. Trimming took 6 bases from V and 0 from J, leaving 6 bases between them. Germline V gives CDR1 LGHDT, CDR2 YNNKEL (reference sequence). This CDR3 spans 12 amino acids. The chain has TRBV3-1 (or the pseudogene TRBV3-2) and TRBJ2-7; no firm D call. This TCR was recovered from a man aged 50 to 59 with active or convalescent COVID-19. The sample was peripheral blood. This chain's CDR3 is CASRGGSYEQYF. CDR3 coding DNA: TGTGCCAGCAGAGGCGGCTCCTACGAGCAGTACTTC.